The clone carrying this T cell receptor beta chain was counted between two and nine times. This entry comes from a study of blood T cells in healthy people across ages. This CDR3 is built from 14 residues. Deletions cut 6 bases from V and 6 bases from J, with 15 bases between. Together with a sample-barcoded 5' primer, a J-beta primer mix was included in a second PCR lasting about 6 to 11 cycles. A tag from a template-switch adaptor with 12 random nucleotides marked each cDNA molecule. TCRdb passed the 5' RACE reads through MiXCR, listing each CDR3 protein once. The data hold over 1,200,000 distinct CDR3 sequences, with 59% observed a single time.

The chain has TRBV12-3 or TRBV12-4 and TRBJ2-1; no clear D gene. The sequence was obtained from a man aged 18 to 29 in good health. The sequenced sample consisted of blood. The CDR3 sequence: CASSLMLGFNEQFF. The CDR3 region has the DNA TGTGCCAGCAGCCTCATGCTAGGATTCAATGAGCAGTTCTTC.